This T cell receptor (beta chain) was sequenced during a study of CD8 T cells in Susac syndrome. V was shortened by 2 bases and J by 7 bases, with 20 bases between the two germline ends. The CDR3 length is 16 residues. Germline V lookup: CDR1 MNHEY, CDR2 SVGAGI. The RNA, roughly 0.45 to 1 ug, was put through reverse transcription using random hexamers. TCRdb passed the immunoSEQ multiplex PCR reads through MiXCR, listing each CDR3 protein once. The table shows 300,000 or so distinct CDR3 sequences, with 92% occurring only once. This clonotype was detected once. The J gene is TRBJ2-5, the V gene TRBV6-5, with D unresolved. Sequenced material: CD4+ T cells from PBMCs. The clonotype was recovered from a human donor with multiple sclerosis. The CDR3 DNA is TGTGCCAGCAGTTACGAGTCAGGACCCCCCAGGTCGACCCAGTACTTC. This sequence encodes CASSYESGPPRSTQYF.